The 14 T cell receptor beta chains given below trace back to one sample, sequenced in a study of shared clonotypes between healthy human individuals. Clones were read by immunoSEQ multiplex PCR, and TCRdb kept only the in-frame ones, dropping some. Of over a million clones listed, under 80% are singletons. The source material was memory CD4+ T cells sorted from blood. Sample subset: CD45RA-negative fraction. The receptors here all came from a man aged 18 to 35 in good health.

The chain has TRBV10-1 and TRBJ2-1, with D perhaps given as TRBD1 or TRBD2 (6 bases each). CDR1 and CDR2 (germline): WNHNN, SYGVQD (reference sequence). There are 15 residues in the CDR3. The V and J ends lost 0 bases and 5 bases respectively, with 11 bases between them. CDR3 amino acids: CASSESGGLNNEQFF. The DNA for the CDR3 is TGCGCCAGCAGTGAGTCGGGGGGCCTTAACAATGAGCAGTTCTTC.

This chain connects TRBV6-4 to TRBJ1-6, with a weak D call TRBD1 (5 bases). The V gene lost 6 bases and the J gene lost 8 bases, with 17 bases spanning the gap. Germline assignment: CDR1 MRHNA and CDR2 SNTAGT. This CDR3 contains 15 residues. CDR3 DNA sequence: TGTGCCAGCAGAAGAGTACACCAAGGGGATTCACCCCTCCACTTT. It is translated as CASRRVHQGDSPLHF.

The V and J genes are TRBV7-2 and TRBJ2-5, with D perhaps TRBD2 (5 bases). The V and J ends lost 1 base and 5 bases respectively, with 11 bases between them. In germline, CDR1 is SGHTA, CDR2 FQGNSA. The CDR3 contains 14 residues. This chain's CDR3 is CASSLGASRETQYF. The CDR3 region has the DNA TGTGCCAGCAGCTTAGGGGCTAGCAGGGAGACCCAGTACTTC. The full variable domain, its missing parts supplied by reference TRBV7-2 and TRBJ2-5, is GAGVSQSPSNKVTEKGKDVELRCDPISGHTALYWYRQSLGQGLEFLIYFQGNSAPDKSGLPSDRFSAERTGGSVSTLTIQRTQQEDSAVYLCASSLGASRETQYFGPGTRLLVL.

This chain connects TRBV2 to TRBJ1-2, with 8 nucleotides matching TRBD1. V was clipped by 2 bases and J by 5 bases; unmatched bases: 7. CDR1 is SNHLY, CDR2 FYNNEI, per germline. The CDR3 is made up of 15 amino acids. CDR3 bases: TGTGCCAGCAGTGAAAACAGGGGGTTCGGGTATGGCTACACCTTC. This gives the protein CASSENRGFGYGYTF.

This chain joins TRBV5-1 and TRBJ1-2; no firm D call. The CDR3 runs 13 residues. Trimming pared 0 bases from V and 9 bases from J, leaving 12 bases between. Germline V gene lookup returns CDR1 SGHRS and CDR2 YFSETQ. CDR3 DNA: TGCGCCAGCAGCTTGGAGGAAGGGTTCAGCTACACCTTC. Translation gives CASSLEEGFSYTF.

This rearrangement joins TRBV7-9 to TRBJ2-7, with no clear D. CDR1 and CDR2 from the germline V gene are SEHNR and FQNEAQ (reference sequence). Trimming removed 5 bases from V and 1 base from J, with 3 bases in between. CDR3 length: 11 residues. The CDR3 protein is CASSRSYEQYF. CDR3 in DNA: TGTGCCAGCAGCCGATCCTACGAGCAGTACTTC.

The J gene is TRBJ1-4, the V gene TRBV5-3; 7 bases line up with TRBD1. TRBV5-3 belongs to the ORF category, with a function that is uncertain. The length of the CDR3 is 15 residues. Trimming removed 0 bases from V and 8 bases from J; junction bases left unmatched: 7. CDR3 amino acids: CARSLGRGRREKLFF. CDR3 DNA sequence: TGTGCCAGAAGCTTGGGTAGGGGGCGCCGGGAAAAACTGTTTTTT.

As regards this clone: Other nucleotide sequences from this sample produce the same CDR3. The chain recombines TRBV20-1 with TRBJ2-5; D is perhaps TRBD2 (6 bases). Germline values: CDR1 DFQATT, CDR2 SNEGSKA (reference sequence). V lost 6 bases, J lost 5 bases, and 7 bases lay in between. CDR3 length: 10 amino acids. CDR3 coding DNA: TGCAGTGCAGGGAGGGAGACCCAGTACTTC. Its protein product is CSAGRETQYF.

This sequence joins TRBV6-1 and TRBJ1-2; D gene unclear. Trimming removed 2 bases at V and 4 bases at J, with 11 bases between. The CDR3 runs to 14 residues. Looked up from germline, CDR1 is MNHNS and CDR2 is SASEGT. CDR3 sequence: CASSESERTYGYTF. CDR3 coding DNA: TGTGCCAGCAGTGAATCTGAACGGACCTATGGCTACACCTTC.

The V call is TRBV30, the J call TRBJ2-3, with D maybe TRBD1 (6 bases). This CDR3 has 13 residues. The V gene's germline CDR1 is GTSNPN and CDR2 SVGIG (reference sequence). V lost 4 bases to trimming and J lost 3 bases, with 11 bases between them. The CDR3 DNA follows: TGTGCCTGGAAGGTCAGGGGAACAGATACGCAGTATTTT. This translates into CAWKVRGTDTQYF.

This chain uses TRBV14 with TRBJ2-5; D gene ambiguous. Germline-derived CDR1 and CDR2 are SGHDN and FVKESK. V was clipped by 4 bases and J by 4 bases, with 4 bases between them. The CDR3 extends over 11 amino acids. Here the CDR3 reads CASSRRETQYF. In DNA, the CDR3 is TGTGCCAGCAGCCGGAGAGAGACCCAGTACTTC.

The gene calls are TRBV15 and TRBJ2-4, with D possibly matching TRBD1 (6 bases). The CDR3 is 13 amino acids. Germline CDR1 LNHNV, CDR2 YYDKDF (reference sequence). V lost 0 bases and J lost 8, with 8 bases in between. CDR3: CATSRDPGDIQYF. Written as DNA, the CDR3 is TGTGCCACCAGCAGAGATCCAGGGGACATTCAGTACTTC.

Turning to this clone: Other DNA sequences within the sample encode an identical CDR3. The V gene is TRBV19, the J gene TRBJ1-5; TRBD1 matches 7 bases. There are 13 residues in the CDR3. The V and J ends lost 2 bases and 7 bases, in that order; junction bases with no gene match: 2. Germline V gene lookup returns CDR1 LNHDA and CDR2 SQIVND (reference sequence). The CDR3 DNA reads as TGTGCCAGTAGTATACAGGGGGGCCAGCCCCAGCATTTT. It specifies CASSIQGGQPQHF.

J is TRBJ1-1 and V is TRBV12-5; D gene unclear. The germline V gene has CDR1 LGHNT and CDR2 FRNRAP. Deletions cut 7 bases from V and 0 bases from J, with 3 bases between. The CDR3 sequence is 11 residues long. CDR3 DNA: TGTGCTAGTGCCATGAACACTGAAGCTTTCTTT. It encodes CASAMNTEAFF.